This TCR beta chain was identified in a study of spatial heterogeneity in lung cancer. Study-level information: Each unique TCR and UMI combination was seen more than ten times on average in raw reads.

Carried by each TCR cDNA molecule was a unique molecular identifier. TCRdb itself ran the 5' RACE reads through MiXCR, one entry per CDR3 protein. The table lists tens of thousands of distinct CDR3 sequences, 10% to 15% of them singletons. As to time point: sample taken at primary tumor resection. Unsorted whole RNA from tumor, nontumor lung or frozen PBMC underwent sequencing. The sequence derives from a male donor with early-stage non-small cell lung cancer. The source was PBMCs, collected at surgery.

CDR3 protein: CASSPPGSEKLFF. CDR3 bases: TGTGCCAGCTCACCACCCGGCAGCGAAAAACTGTTTTTT. V is TRBV18 and J is TRBJ1-4; D not resolved. The V end lost 0 bases, the J end lost 8 bases, and 7 bases lay between the germline ends. Looked up from germline, CDR1 is KGHSH and CDR2 is LQKENI. CDR3 length: 13 residues.